This TCR beta chain was sequenced during a study of shared T cell receptors in the human thymus. CDR3 size: 16 residues. Looked up from germline, CDR1 is SGHDT and CDR2 is YYEEEE. Trimming pared 4 bases from V and 4 bases from J, leaving 20 bases between. The repertoire was sequenced with immunoSEQ multiplex PCR; TCRdb's copy has only in-frame clones and lacks some. The sample has roughly 410,000 clones; more than 85% are singletons. This clonotype was sampled from a human donor. V is TRBV5-6 and J is TRBJ1-1; TRBD1 is a possible D gene (5 bases). Sequences were obtained from thymocytes. CDR3 protein: CASSLPPGAGATEAFF. The CDR3 nucleotides are TGTGCCAGCAGCCTACCTCCCGGGGCCGGGGCCACTGAAGCTTTCTTT.